This entry features one T cell receptor beta chain sequence. After extraction with the RNeasy kit, about 0.5 to 1 ug of the RNA was reverse transcribed using random hexamers. TCRdb processed the immunoSEQ multiplex PCR reads anew with MiXCR; each CDR3 protein has one entry. This table holds 100,000 to 150,000 distinct CDR3 sequences, 80% to 95% found once. The data originate from a study of CD8 T cells in Susac syndrome. The TCR originated in a human donor with multiple sclerosis. Sequencing used CD8+ T cells from PBMCs.

The CDR3 loop is CASFRQGSNTEAFF. Here the CDR3 DNA reads TGTGCCAGTTTCCGCCAGGGGTCGAACACTGAAGCTTTCTTT. The chain has TRBV19 and TRBJ1-1, with a possible D match to TRBD1 (6 bases). V gave up 8 bases and J gave up 1 base, with 14 bases separating them. The CDR3 totals 14 residues. Germline V CDR1 and CDR2: LNHDA, SQIVND (reference sequence).